A single sample gave rise to the 11 T cell receptor beta chains below, sequenced in a study of CD8 T cells in ankylosing spondylitis (dated by TCRdb to about 2017). What the study reported, not specific to this receptor: A TCR beta motif made up of several highly homologous amino acid variants appeared to be characteristic of blood from ankylosing spondylitis patients.

These receptors lack a known antigen. The method was 5' RACE. The reads were generated on an Illumina HiSeq 2500. TCRdb trimmed public reads at Q25 via fastp, called clones via MiXCR and kept in-frame beta chains. CDR3 protein sequences are deduplicated, and each keeps its most common genes and DNA. This sample lists more than 650,000 distinct CDR3 sequences; approximately 12% were detected once. 0.45% to 0.6% of the sample is in the top ten clones. Sequenced sample: blood, either unsorted or a sorted T cell fraction (not recorded which). Receptors originate from a male donor with ankylosing spondylitis.

J is TRBJ1-2 and V is TRBV18, with 12 bases aligning to TRBD1. V trimming: 3 bases; J trimming: 6 bases; junction bases outside the gene matches: 17. The CDR3 is made up of 19 amino acids. Germline V gives CDR1 KGHSH, CDR2 LQKENI. The CDR3 here is CASSPVLPGQGAILDGYTF. In DNA form, the CDR3 reads TGTGCCAGCTCACCCGTGTTGCCGGGACAGGGGGCGATTCTTGATGGCTACACCTTC. The whole variable domain, remainder taken from reference TRBV18 and TRBJ1-2, is NAGVMQNPRHLVRRRGQEARLRCSPMKGHSHVYWYRQLPEEGLKFMVYLQKENIIDESGMPKERFSAEFPKEGPSILRIQQVVRGDSAAYFCASSPVLPGQGAILDGYTFGSGTRLTVV.

This clonotype was seen repeatedly, ten times or more. The rearrangement joins TRBV20-1 to TRBJ2-3; the match to TRBD1 covers 10 bases. This CDR3 has 15 amino acids. V was clipped by 1 base and J by 3 bases; unmatched bases: 4. The V gene's germline CDR1 is DFQATT and CDR2 SNEGSKA (reference sequence). CDR3 DNA sequence: TGCAGTGCTAGAGGACAGGGGGCAAGTACAGATACGCAGTATTTT. This sequence encodes CSARGQGASTDTQYF.

This clonotype was seen only a few times. The chain links TRBV2 to TRBJ1-3; TRBD1 might be the D (6 bases). This CDR3 comprises 15 residues. Germline CDR1 and CDR2: SNHLY and FYNNEI. The ends were cut back, 2 bases at V and 4 bases at J, with 12 bases in the middle. The CDR3 sequence is CASSENREVGNTIYF. DNA of the CDR3: TGTGCCAGCAGTGAAAACAGGGAAGTGGGAAACACCATATATTTT.

V is TRBV25-1 and J is TRBJ1-1; D is ambiguous. Germline loops: CDR1 MGHDK, CDR2 SYGVNS. CDR3 length: 14 amino acids. Deletions cut 3 bases from V and 1 base from J, with 9 bases between. As DNA, the CDR3 is TGTGCCAGCAGTGATGGGAGGGAGAACACTGAAGCTTTCTTT. Its translation is CASSDGRENTEAFF.

In this sample, this clonotype turned up many times. This chain links TRBV29-1 with TRBJ1-1; D might be TRBD1 (5 bases). The V gene's germline CDR1 is SQVTM and CDR2 ANQGSEA. The V end lost 4 bases, the J end lost 3 bases, and 9 bases lay between the germline ends. This CDR3 spans 12 amino acids. CDR3 nucleotides: TGCAGCGTTGGAAAAGGGGACACTGAAGCTTTCTTT. Amino acid sequence: CSVGKGDTEAFF.

This clonotype came up many times. The CDR3 bases are TGCAGTGCCACCCCAGGGTCCTACGAGCAGTACTTC. It translates to CSATPGSYEQYF. This chain joins TRBV20-1 and TRBJ2-7; D might be TRBD1 (5 bases). The CDR3 runs to 12 residues. V was clipped by 6 bases and J by 1 base, with 10 bases between them. Germline V CDR1 and CDR2: DFQATT, SNEGSKA (reference sequence).

The chain couples TRBV7-2 to TRBJ2-7, with TRBD1 matching 9 bases. The CDR3 contains 14 residues. Germline V gene sequence: CDR1 SGHTA, CDR2 FQGNSA. J was trimmed by 7 bases and V by 6 bases; bases with no gene match: 10. The CDR3 DNA follows: TGTGCCAGCAGGCGTCCGGGACAGGGATTTGAGCAGTACTTC. Its translation is CASRRPGQGFEQYF.

This clonotype was counted a few times. The V gene is TRBV4-1, the J gene TRBJ1-1; TRBD1 might be the D (5 bases). CDR3 length: 15 amino acids. V lost 3 bases, J lost 5 bases, and 16 bases lay in between. Germline V lookup: CDR1 MGHRA, CDR2 YSYEKL. The CDR3 DNA sequence: TGCGCCAGCAGCCAGGAACAGGCGCGGGGGACTGAAGCTTTCTTT. This gives the protein CASSQEQARGTEAFF.

This clonotype was picked up a small number of times. The chain recombines TRBV7-8 with TRBJ2-3, with 7 positions matching TRBD2. The junction had 7 bases not matched to a gene; V was cut back by 1 base and J by 6 bases. The germline V gene has CDR1 SGHVS and CDR2 FQNEAQ. The CDR3 consists of 15 residues. For the CDR3, the DNA is TGTGCCAGCAGCTTAGGTGGTGTGCGGGGGGATACGCAGTATTTT. Its translation is CASSLGGVRGDTQYF. The full variable domain, with the rest looked up from reference TRBV7-8 and TRBJ2-3, is GAGVSQSPRYKVAKRGQDVALRCDPISGHVSLFWYQQALGQGPEFLTYFQNEAQLDKSGLPSDRFFAERPEGSVSTLKIQRTQQEDSAVYLCASSLGGVRGDTQYFGPGTRLTVL.

J is TRBJ1-5 and V is TRBV6-6; D possibly corresponds to TRBD1 (5 bases). Trimming removed 8 bases at V and 3 bases at J, with 11 bases between. This CDR3 region has 13 residues. Germline lookup yields CDR1 MNHNY and CDR2 SVGAGI (reference sequence). The CDR3 is CASQGRNNQPQHF. The CDR3 coding sequence is TGTGCCAGCCAGGGACGGAACAATCAGCCCCAGCATTTT.

Only one count was recorded for this clonotype. The chain links TRBV5-1 to TRBJ2-4, with D unclear. The germline V gene has CDR1 SGHRS and CDR2 YFSETQ. The V and J ends lost 0 bases and 0 bases respectively, with 13 bases between them. CDR3 length: 17 residues. CDR3 residues: CASSLDLWDIAKNIQYF. In DNA form, the CDR3 reads TGCGCCAGCAGCTTGGACCTTTGGGATATAGCCAAAAACATTCAGTACTTC.